The 29 T cell receptor beta chains below were found in one sample sequenced in a study of OX40 agonist ivuxolimab in advanced cancers. Clones were sequenced by immunoSEQ multiplex PCR, and TCRdb holds only the in-frame ones, with some missing. The repertoire holds 45,000 to 50,000 clones, with about 85% as singletons. Sequenced material: CD4+ or CD8+ T cells sorted from blood, taken in a trial of the OX40 agonist ivuxolimab. Receptor source: an adult with an advanced solid tumor such as melanoma, head and neck, liver or kidney cancer.

J is TRBJ1-3 and V is TRBV21-1; TRBD1 was called by the table and not checked on the DNA. TRBV21-1 is tagged as a pseudogene. The CDR3 contains 18 residues. The CDR3 coding sequence is TGTGCCAGCATCAAAGAAAGGGTCAGGGGCCTTTCTGGAAACACCATATATTTT. It yields the protein CASIKERVRGLSGNTIYF.

This clone has just a few counts. The chain employs TRBV2 and TRBJ1-6; a weak D match, TRBD1 (6 bases). V was trimmed by 8 bases and J by 7 bases, leaving 12 bases between them. CDR1 and CDR2 (germline): SNHLY, FYNNEI. CDR3 length equals 13 residues. This chain's CDR3 is CASSTGMNSPLHF. CDR3 in DNA: TGTGCCAGCTCGACAGGAATGAATTCACCCCTCCACTTT.

In this sample, this clone turned up once. This sequence joins TRBV11-3 and TRBJ2-3, with 10 bases fitting TRBD2. The CDR3 consists of 18 residues. CDR1 is SGHNT, CDR2 YENEEA, per germline. V dropped 3 bases and J dropped 0; count of bases not matched to a gene: 9. The chain's CDR3 is CASSFTSSGRGSTDTQYF. CDR3 DNA sequence: TGTGCCAGCAGCTTTACCTCTAGCGGGAGAGGTAGCACAGATACGCAGTATTTT.

The J gene is TRBJ1-5, the V gene TRBV28, with TRBD1 as a possible D gene (6 bases). The CDR3 extends over 14 amino acids. Deletions cut 6 bases from V and 6 bases from J, with 15 bases between. Germline assignment: CDR1 MDHEN and CDR2 SYDVKM. CDR3 protein: CASSWRGAAQPQHF. The CDR3 nucleotides read TGTGCCAGCAGCTGGAGGGGGGCTGCTCAGCCCCAGCATTTT.

The J gene is TRBJ1-5, the V gene TRBV7-2, with unresolved D. There are 15 residues in the CDR3. CDR1 SGHTA and CDR2 FQGNSA come from the germline V gene. Deletions cut 3 bases from V and 7 bases from J, with 16 bases between. The CDR3 DNA reads as TGTGCCAGCAGCTTCCGGGTCTCCGACCAACAGCCCCAGCATTTT. Translated, it gives CASSFRVSDQQPQHF.

The gene calls are TRBV30 and TRBJ2-3, with 7 bases fitting TRBD2. The CDR3 is 15 amino acids. V shed 1 base and J 0 bases; nucleotides not matched to a gene: 4. Looked up from germline, CDR1 is GTSNPN and CDR2 is SVGIG (reference sequence). CDR3 DNA sequence: TGTGCCTGGAGTGGGACTAGTGAAAGCACAGATACGCAGTATTTT. The encoded protein is CAWSGTSESTDTQYF.

This sequence joins TRBV5-3 and TRBJ1-2; D gene unclear. Being an ORF, TRBV5-3 has a function that is uncertain. The CDR3 consists of 18 residues. The V end lost 2 bases, the J end lost 2 bases, and 22 bases lay between the germline ends. The CDR3 here is CARSFIVPWSPPNYGYTF. The CDR3 DNA sequence: TGTGCCAGAAGCTTTATAGTCCCCTGGAGCCCGCCAAACTATGGCTACACCTTC.

V and J are TRBV7-2 and TRBJ1-2; D possibly corresponds to TRBD1 (5 bases). This CDR3 comprises 13 residues. Per the germline V gene, CDR1 is SGHTA and CDR2 is FQGNSA. V was shortened by 1 base and J by 4 bases, with 7 bases between the two germline ends. The DNA of the CDR3 is TGTGCCAGCAGCTTAGAGGGACGCTATGGCTACACCTTC. Residues: CASSLEGRYGYTF.

V and J are TRBV29-1 and TRBJ1-1; 7 nucleotides agree with TRBD1. The CDR3 spans 14 residues. The germline gives CDR1 SQVTM, CDR2 ANQGSEA. V was clipped by 4 bases and J by 6 bases; unmatched bases: 11. The CDR3 DNA follows: TGCAGCGTTGCATCACCTCAAGGGACAGCTGAAGCTTTCTTT. As protein: CSVASPQGTAEAFF.

This chain joins TRBV5-4 and TRBJ2-1, with D tentatively TRBD2 (6 bases). The length of the CDR3 is 16 residues. In germline, CDR1 is SGHNT, CDR2 YYREEE (reference sequence). The germline V and J ends were trimmed by 0 bases and 2 bases, with 12 bases remaining between them. The DNA of the CDR3 is TGTGCCAGCAGCTTGGATGGCGGGGCGGCCTACAATGAGCAGTTCTTC. Translating it yields CASSLDGGAAYNEQFF.

The rearrangement uses TRBV7-9 and TRBJ1-2; 10 bases match TRBD1. Germline lookup yields CDR1 SEHNR and CDR2 FQNEAQ (reference sequence). The CDR3 sequence is 13 residues long. The J segment lost 8 bases and the V segment lost 5 bases, leaving 5 bases of the junction unmatched. CDR3 nucleotide sequence: TGTGCCAGCAGCCGGGGGACAGGGGAAGGCTACACCTTC. Protein sequence: CASSRGTGEGYTF.

The chain recombines TRBV4-2 with TRBJ1-2, with D unclear. Trimming took 3 bases from V and 4 from J, leaving 15 bases between them. Germline V lookup: CDR1 LGHNA, CDR2 YNFKEQ. There are 15 residues in the CDR3. DNA of the CDR3: TGTGCCAGCAGCCAGCCCCCCGGAGACGGCTATGGCTACACCTTC. This translates into CASSQPPGDGYGYTF.

The V and J genes are TRBV27 and TRBJ1-5; 7 positions match TRBD1. The V gene end was trimmed by 5 bases and the J gene end by 5 bases; junction bases not matched to a gene: 6. The germline V gene encodes CDR1 MNHEY and CDR2 SMNVEV (reference sequence). This CDR3 has 14 amino acids. CDR3 nucleotide sequence: TGTGCCAGCAGTCCTACAGGGGCACATCAGCCCCAGCATTTT. This translates into CASSPTGAHQPQHF.

This clone was seen a handful of times. The J gene is TRBJ1-6, the V gene TRBV11-2; D uncertain. V was trimmed by 4 bases and J by 7 bases, leaving 5 bases between them. The germline V gene has CDR1 SGHAT and CDR2 FQNNGV. This CDR3 spans 12 amino acids. The CDR3 region is CASSWQNSPLHF. The CDR3 DNA follows: TGTGCCAGCAGCTGGCAAAATTCACCCCTCCACTTT.

The genes are TRBV10-2 and TRBJ1-2; 7 bases align to TRBD1. This CDR3 region has 18 residues. With 4 bases clipped from V and 4 bases from J, the junction kept 18 bases outside the gene matches. Germline V gene lookup returns CDR1 WSHSY and CDR2 SAAADI. The CDR3 DNA is TGCGCCAGCAGTGGCCCACCCGGACAGGACCAGGGGGGCTATGGCTACACCTTC. Translated, it gives CASSGPPGQDQGGYGYTF.

The chain joins TRBV11-2 to TRBJ2-7; the D is unclear. V lost 4 bases and J lost 2, with 15 bases in between. Germline CDR1 SGHAT, CDR2 FQNNGV. The CDR3 extends over 15 amino acids. CDR3 in amino acids: CASSSPRFSPYEQYF. The CDR3, as DNA: TGTGCCAGCAGCTCCCCGCGGTTTTCACCCTACGAGCAGTACTTC. Looking up the rest from reference TRBV11-2 and TRBJ2-7 gives the full variable domain: EAGVAQSPRYKIIEKRQSVAFWCNPISGHATLYWYQQILGQGPKLLIQFQNNGVVDDSQLPKDRFSAERLKGVDSTLKIQPAKLEDSAVYLCASSSPRFSPYEQYFGPGTRLTVT.

This clone was picked up one time. V is TRBV7-8 and J is TRBJ2-5, with 7 bases that match TRBD1. CDR1 is SGHVS and CDR2 is FQNEAQ in the germline V gene. This CDR3 has 14 residues. The ends lost 5 bases at V and 10 bases at J; junction bases unmatched: 13. Here the CDR3 DNA reads TGTGCCAGCAGCGCCCGACAGGGACCAAGTGGCCAGTACTTC. This sequence encodes CASSARQGPSGQYF.

V usage is TRBV30 and J usage is TRBJ2-3; D unclear. The CDR3 has 13 residues. Germline CDR1 and CDR2: GTSNPN and SVGIG (reference sequence). V was pared by 4 bases and J by 5 bases, with 13 bases between. The CDR3 region has the DNA TGTGCCTGGACTGGAGTCTCTCAAGATACGCAGTATTTT. Protein sequence: CAWTGVSQDTQYF.

This chain connects TRBV4-1 to TRBJ2-6, with D possibly matching TRBD1 (6 bases). The V gene's germline CDR1 is MGHRA and CDR2 YSYEKL. Trimming pared 0 bases from V and 0 bases from J, leaving 15 bases between. This CDR3 has 19 amino acids. This CDR3 is CASSQDREDSASGANVLTF. The CDR3 bases are TGCGCCAGCAGCCAAGATCGTGAGGACAGTGCCTCTGGGGCCAACGTCCTGACTTTC.

This clone was seen a handful of times. J is TRBJ2-7 and V is TRBV10-1; D is ambiguous. The ends were cut back, 3 bases at V and 0 bases at J, with 6 bases in the middle. Looked up from germline, CDR1 is WNHNN and CDR2 is SYGVQD (reference sequence). This CDR3 is 13 amino acids long. The CDR3 spells CASSDGHSYEQYF. The CDR3 bases are TGCGCCAGCAGTGATGGCCACTCCTACGAGCAGTACTTC.

The chain employs TRBV5-1 and TRBJ2-3, with 12 bases aligning to TRBD1. The V and J ends lost 3 bases and 4 bases, in that order; junction bases with no gene match: 6. Per germline, CDR1 SGHRS and CDR2 YFSETQ. The CDR3 length is 16 residues. The CDR3 spells CASSSEGTGGADTQYF. The CDR3 bases are TGCGCCAGCAGCTCAGAGGGGACAGGGGGCGCAGATACGCAGTATTTT.

V usage is TRBV4-3 and J usage is TRBJ1-3, with D tentatively TRBD1 (6 bases). Germline lookup yields CDR1 LGHNA and CDR2 YSLEER. The CDR3 loop spans 18 amino acids. The V end was cut by 0 bases, the J end by 3 bases, with 18 bases between. CDR3 loop: CASSQDPPDVQGGNTIYF. CDR3 sequence (DNA): TGCGCCAGCAGCCAAGATCCGCCCGATGTACAGGGTGGAAACACCATATATTTT.

This rearrangement joins TRBV6-1 to TRBJ1-6; D not resolved. V was shortened by 3 bases and J by 6 bases, with 18 bases between the two germline ends. CDR1 and CDR2 (germline): MNHNS, SASEGT. The CDR3 totals 17 residues. The CDR3 coding sequence is TGTGCCAGCAGTGACAACCAAGGACGGACTCGTAATTCACCCCTCCACTTT. It yields the protein CASSDNQGRTRNSPLHF.

The J gene is TRBJ2-5, the V gene TRBV27; 8 bases align to TRBD1. The germline gives CDR1 MNHEY, CDR2 SMNVEV (reference sequence). The trim removed 1 base at V and 4 bases at J, leaving 8 bases unmatched. The CDR3 length is 16 residues. The CDR3: CASSLLGQGARETQYF. In DNA, the CDR3 is TGTGCCAGCAGTTTATTGGGGCAGGGGGCCAGAGAGACCCAGTACTTC.

This chain uses TRBV7-6 with TRBJ2-7; possibly TRBD2 for D (6 bases). The CDR3 runs to 12 residues. Germline lookup yields CDR1 SGHVS and CDR2 FNYEAQ. With 1 base removed from V and 7 bases from J, the gap between germline ends came to 8 bases. CDR3 amino acids: CASSLEAGEQYF. CDR3 DNA sequence: TGTGCCAGCAGCTTAGAGGCGGGGGAGCAGTACTTC.

For this clone: The sample holds other DNA sequences that translate to the same CDR3. The chain carries TRBV9 and TRBJ2-1, with 10 bases fitting TRBD2. Germline V CDR1 and CDR2: SGDLS, YYNGEE. The CDR3 spans 15 residues. Germline trimming cut 5 bases from V and 0 bases from J; bases unmatched to any gene: 2. CDR3 region: CASSPSGSSYNEQFF. CDR3 coding DNA: TGTGCCAGCAGTCCTAGCGGGAGCTCCTACAATGAGCAGTTCTTC.

CDR3 protein: CASSLSGNNSPLHF. The CDR3 DNA reads TGTGCCAGCAGCTTATCCGGGAATAATTCACCCCTCCACTTT. V is TRBV7-9 and J is TRBJ1-6; D is uncertain. Trimming took off 2 bases at V and 5 bases at J, with 7 bases between the two ends. The CDR3 has 14 residues. The germline CDR1 and CDR2 sequences are SEHNR and FQNEAQ (reference sequence).

The chain couples TRBV6-6 to TRBJ2-1; TRBD1 or TRBD2 may be the D gene (5 bases each). This CDR3 has 13 amino acids. The germline V and J ends were trimmed by 11 bases and 6 bases, with 17 bases remaining between them. Germline assignment: CDR1 MNHNY and CDR2 SVGAGI (reference sequence). CDR3 region: CACRDPGGNEQFF. Written as DNA, the CDR3 is TGTGCCTGCCGGGACCCCGGAGGCAATGAGCAGTTCTTC.

The chain recombines TRBV11-3 with TRBJ2-3; the match to TRBD2 covers 12 bases. V trimming: 1 base; J trimming: 5 bases; junction bases outside the gene matches: 4. The CDR3 contains 16 residues. Germline V lookup: CDR1 SGHNT, CDR2 YENEEA. CDR3 sequence: CASSLGLAGAGDTQYF. The CDR3 DNA reads TGTGCCAGCAGCTTAGGACTAGCGGGAGCGGGAGATACGCAGTATTTT.